This entry features one T cell receptor (beta chain) sequence. These data originate in a study of response to subunit inactivated influenza vaccine. TCRdb independently ran MiXCR on the RT-PCR reads; one entry per CDR3 protein. The data contain about 540,000 distinct CDR3 sequences, around a quarter of them seen just once; the ten biggest clones take up 2.8%. This CDR3 region has 14 residues. Unmatched junction bases numbered 3, after V lost 6 bases and J lost 0 bases. The germline V gene has CDR1 SGHRS and CDR2 YFSETQ. This same sample was also part of a study on T cells expressing NK-cell markers. That source notes: For TCR beta, cDNA was produced by 5'RACE template switching with UMIs. Each TCR beta repertoire originated in sorted T cells that were CD3+CD56+NKG2C+, CD3+CD56+NKG2C- or CD3+CD56-NKG2C+. Over 5 donors had dominant NKG2C+ clonotypes that comprised about 1.0-8% of their CD8+ T cells. Four donors showed these clonotypes also leading the CD3+CD56-NKG2C+ fraction.

The starting material was CD4+ T cells sorted from PBMCs, obtained about 12 days after vaccination. J is TRBJ1-1 and V is TRBV5-1; 9 bases are shared with TRBD1. The receptor's source is a man aged 45-65 years who received an inactivated influenza vaccine. In nucleotides, the CDR3 is TGCGCCAGCAAGGGACAGGGTTTGAACACTGAAGCTTTCTTT. Protein product: CASKGQGLNTEAFF.